This entry concerns a single T cell receptor (beta chain). Its antigen target is currently unknown. No base quality information exists; no much larger clone differs at one position. These data originate in a study of blood T cell repertoires in COVID-19 (dated by TCRdb to the early 2020s). Background for the entire study: The collaborator samples originated in the United States, Italy and Spain and spanned the acute and convalescent phases of COVID-19. The prospective study material was composed of cDNA or gDNA derived from T cells, B-cell-depleted T cells, or PBMCs. Deeply sampled blood TCRbeta repertoires from subjects exposed to, actively infected with, or recovered from COVID-19 were included in the dataset. The repertoires were made available in a free public database intended to serve as a resource for research on the immune response to SARS-CoV-2. Samples came from the ongoing ImmuneRACE study (first 160 participants) plus 1,254 subjects from 6 global collaborators. The sample metadata nearly always contained a de-identified subject ID, COVID-19 status, age in years and sex. Where HLA class I and class II types were available, the types were taken from metadata supplied by the sample provider, not from assay-based typing. Overall results and qualifications from the work: The quantity of clinical and demographic metadata differed by source and by participant and was supplied without curation.

The collaborating institutions used their own protocols to collect whole blood in K2EDTA tubes. Collaborator samples were shipped for TCRbeta analysis as frozen whole blood, isolated PBMCs, or DNA extracted from either sample type. The immunoSEQ Assay, a bias-controlled multiplex PCR, was used to amplify TCRbeta CDR3 regions from genomic DNA. Under the source paper's analysis protocol: Nucleated cell counts per sample were estimated from amplification of reference gene primers within the assay. To quantify the absolute abundance of each unique TCRbeta CDR3 rearrangement, sequence reads were collapsed and filtered. For each sample, productive Simpson clonality was calculated as the square root of Simpson's diversity index across productive rearrangements. What TCRdb holds here is the immuneACCESS table cut down to in-frame rearrangements. Part of the clones is not present; checked against another copy, under half of the missing clones reflect an unresolved V gene, and the others are unexplained. The V and J calls and clone size come from that table; D and trimming were worked out from the DNA. Across this sample there are 250,000 or so clones, with 86% seen only once. 2.5% to 3% of the sample goes to the ten largest clones.

The CDR3 contains 16 residues, cysteine and phenylalanine counted. Solely the CDR3 DNA is kept, with 48 bases framed from the first base. V sheds 3 bases and J sheds 2 bases, leaving 16 bases between their ends. CDR1 and CDR2, looked up from the germline V gene, are KGHSH and LQKENI. This chain is built from TRBV18 and TRBJ1-1, with a weak D call of TRBD1 (6 bases match). This TCR was recovered from a woman under 40 with active or convalescent COVID-19. The specimen was peripheral blood. The DNA sequence is TGTGCCAGCTCACCCAAAGACAGGATAGTAAACACTGAAGCTTTCTTT. Translated, it reads CASSPKDRIVNTEAFF.